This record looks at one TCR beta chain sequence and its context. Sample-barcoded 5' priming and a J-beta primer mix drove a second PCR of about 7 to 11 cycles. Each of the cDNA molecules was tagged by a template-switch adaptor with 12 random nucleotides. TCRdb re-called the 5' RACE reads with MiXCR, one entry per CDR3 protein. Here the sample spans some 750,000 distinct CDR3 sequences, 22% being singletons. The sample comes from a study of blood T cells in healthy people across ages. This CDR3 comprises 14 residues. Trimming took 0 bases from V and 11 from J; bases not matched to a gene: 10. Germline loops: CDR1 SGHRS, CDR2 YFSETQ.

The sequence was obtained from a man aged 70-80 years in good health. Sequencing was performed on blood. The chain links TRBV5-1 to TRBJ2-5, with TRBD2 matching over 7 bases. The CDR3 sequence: CASSLDGTTPKQYF. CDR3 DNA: TGCGCCAGCAGCTTGGATGGGACTACCCCCAAGCAGTACTTC.